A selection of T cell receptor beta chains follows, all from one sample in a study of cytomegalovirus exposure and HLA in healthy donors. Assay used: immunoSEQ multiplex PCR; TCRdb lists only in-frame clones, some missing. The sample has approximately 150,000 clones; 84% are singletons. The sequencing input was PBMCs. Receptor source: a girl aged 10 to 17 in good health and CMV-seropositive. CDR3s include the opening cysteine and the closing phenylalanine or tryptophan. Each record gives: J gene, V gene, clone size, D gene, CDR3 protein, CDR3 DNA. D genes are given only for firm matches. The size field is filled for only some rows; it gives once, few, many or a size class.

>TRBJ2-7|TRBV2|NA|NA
CASNMAVSYEQYF
TGTGCCAGCAATATGGCAGTCTCCTACGAGCAGTACTTC
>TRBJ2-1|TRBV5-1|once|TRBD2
CASSLGVSGLNEQFF
TGCGCCAGCAGCTTGGGGGTTAGCGGGTTAAATGAGCAGTTCTTC
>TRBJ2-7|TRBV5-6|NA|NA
CASSSTVVPYEQYF
TGTGCCAGCAGCTCCACAGTGGTACCCTACGAGCAGTACTTC
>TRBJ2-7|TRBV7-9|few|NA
CASSFTDTGEQYF
TGTGCCAGCAGCTTCACGGACACCGGCGAGCAGTACTTC
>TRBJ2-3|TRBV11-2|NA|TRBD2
CASSLAGGPPDTQYF
TGTGCCAGCAGCTTAGCGGGGGGGCCGCCAGATACGCAGTATTTT
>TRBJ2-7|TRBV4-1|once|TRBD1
CASSQGGGQGRREQYF
TGCGCCAGCAGCCAAGGGGGGGGACAGGGACGTCGCGAGCAGTACTTC
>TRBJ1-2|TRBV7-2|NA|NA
CASSLARGPGYTF
TGTGCCAGCAGCTTAGCGCGGGGTCCTGGCTACACCTTC
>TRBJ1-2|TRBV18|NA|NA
CASSLTGPRGWTPSGYTF
TGTGCCAGCTCACTTACCGGGCCTCGAGGTTGGACACCTTCAGGCTACACCTTC
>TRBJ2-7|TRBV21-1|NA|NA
CASSKSPRARTGRYEQYF
TGTGCCAGCAGCAAATCTCCCAGGGCGAGGACAGGGCGCTACGAGCAGTACTTC
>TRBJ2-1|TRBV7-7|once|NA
CASSQTPGTGRDNEQFF
TGTGCTAGCAGTCAAACTCCGGGCACAGGGCGAGACAATGAGCAGTTCTTC
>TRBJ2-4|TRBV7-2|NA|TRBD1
CASSLSHRGSVTKNIQYF
TGTGCCAGCAGCTTATCGCACAGGGGGTCGGTAACCAAAAACATTCAGTACTTC
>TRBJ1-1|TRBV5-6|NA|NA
CASSRTVEAFF
TGTGCCAGCAGCCGGACAGTTGAAGCTTTCTTT
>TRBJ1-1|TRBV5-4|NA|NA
CASRNQGMNTEAFF
TGTGCCAGCAGGAATCAGGGAATGAACACTGAAGCTTTCTTT
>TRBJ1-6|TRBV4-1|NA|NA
CASSQGQSVSSYNSPLHF
TGCGCCAGCAGCCAAGGACAGTCCGTCAGCTCCTATAATTCACCCCTCCACTTT
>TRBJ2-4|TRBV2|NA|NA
CASSEFSPFRNPGGIQYF
TGTGCCAGCAGTGAATTTTCCCCTTTCCGGAACCCCGGGGGCATTCAGTACTTC
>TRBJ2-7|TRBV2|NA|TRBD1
CASTKDRGPNEQYF
TGTGCCAGCACAAAGGACAGGGGGCCTAACGAGCAGTACTTC
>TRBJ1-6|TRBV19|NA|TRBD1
CASRDGTDYNSPLHF
TGTGCCAGTAGGGACGGGACAGATTATAATTCACCCCTCCACTTT
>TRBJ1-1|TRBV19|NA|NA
CAVMGGSKRAFF
TGTGCCGTCATGGGAGGAAGTAAGAGGGCTTTCTTT
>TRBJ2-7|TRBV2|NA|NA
CATRVQGYEQYF
TGTGCCACCAGGGTCCAGGGCTACGAGCAGTACTTC
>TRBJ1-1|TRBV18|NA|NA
CASVSRGNTEAFF
TGTGCCAGCGTCAGTAGAGGGAACACTGAAGCTTTCTTT
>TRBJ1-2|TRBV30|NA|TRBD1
CAWSSQGWGGYTF
TGTGCCTGGAGTTCACAGGGGTGGGGTGGCTACACCTTC
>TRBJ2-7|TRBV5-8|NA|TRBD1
CASNPRDRGVGQYF
TGTGCCAGCAACCCCAGAGACAGGGGAGTGGGGCAGTACTTC
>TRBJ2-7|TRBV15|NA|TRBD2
CATSRVSGGSYEQYF
TGTGCCACCAGCAGGGTCAGCGGGGGGTCCTACGAGCAGTACTTC
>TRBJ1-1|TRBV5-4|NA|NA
CASSLDGRNTEAFF
TGTGCCAGCAGCTTGGACGGGAGGAACACTGAAGCTTTCTTT
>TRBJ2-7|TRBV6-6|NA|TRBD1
CASRPGTGSYEQYF
TGTGCCAGCAGACCCGGGACAGGGTCCTACGAGCAGTACTTC
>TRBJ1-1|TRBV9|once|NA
CASSPGTVNTEAFF
TGTGCCAGCAGCCCCGGGACTGTGAACACTGAAGCTTTCTTT
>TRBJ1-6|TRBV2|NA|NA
CASRGGFFSPLHF
TGTGCCAGCAGAGGGGGTTTTTTTTCACCCCTCCACTTT
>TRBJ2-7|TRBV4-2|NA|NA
CASSQEGSGSSYEQYF
TGTGCCAGCAGCCAAGAGGGTTCCGGGAGCTCCTACGAGCAGTACTTC
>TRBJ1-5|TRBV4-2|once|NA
CASSQDLAGGNQPQHF
TGTGCCAGCAGCCAAGATCTAGCTGGGGGGAATCAGCCCCAGCATTTT
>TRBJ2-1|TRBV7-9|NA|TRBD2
CASSSSGANNEQFF
TGTGCCAGCAGCTCTAGCGGGGCAAACAATGAGCAGTTCTTC
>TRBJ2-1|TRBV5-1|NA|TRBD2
CASSSIAGGPLLEQFF
TGCGCCAGCAGCTCCATAGCGGGGGGGCCTCTACTTGAGCAGTTCTTC
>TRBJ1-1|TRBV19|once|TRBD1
CASSPTGTGNTEAFF
TGTGCCAGTAGTCCCACCGGGACAGGTAACACTGAAGCTTTCTTT
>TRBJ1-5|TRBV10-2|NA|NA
CASSRSLGEFNQPQHF
TGCGCCAGCAGTAGGTCTCTCGGGGAGTTTAATCAGCCCCAGCATTTT
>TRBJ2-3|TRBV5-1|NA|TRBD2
CASSQGLETSAPSTDTQYF
TGCGCCAGCAGCCAGGGACTAGAGACTTCTGCTCCTAGCACAGATACGCAGTATTTT
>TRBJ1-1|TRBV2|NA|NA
CKGEGSAFF
TGTAAAGGCGAGGGTTCAGCTTTCTTT
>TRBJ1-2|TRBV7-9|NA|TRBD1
CASSLITGGTTNYGYTF
TGTGCCAGCAGCTTAATTACAGGGGGCACTACTAACTATGGCTACACCTTC
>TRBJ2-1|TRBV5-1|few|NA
CASSGEGGEQFF
TGCGCCAGCAGCGGAGAGGGGGGGGAGCAGTTCTTC
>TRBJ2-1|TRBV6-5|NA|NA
CASSSPTRGYNEQFF
TGTGCCAGCAGTTCCCCGACAAGGGGTTACAATGAGCAGTTCTTC
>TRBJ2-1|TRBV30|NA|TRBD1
CARGQGSYNEQFF
TGTGCCCGGGGACAGGGCTCGTACAATGAGCAGTTCTTC
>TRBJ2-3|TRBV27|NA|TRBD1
CASSLRDRQTDTQYF
TGTGCCAGCAGTCTAAGGGACAGACAGACAGATACGCAGTATTTT
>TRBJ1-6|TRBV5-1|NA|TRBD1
CASSLIGTGGSNSPLHF
TGCGCCAGCAGCTTGATCGGGACAGGGGGTTCCAATTCACCCCTCCACTTT
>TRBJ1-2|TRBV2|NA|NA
CASSESRTLSYGYTF
TGTGCCAGCAGTGAATCTCGGACACTCTCCTATGGCTACACCTTC
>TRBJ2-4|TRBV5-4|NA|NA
CASSLGVSVAAKNIQYF
TGTGCCAGCAGCTTGGGTGTCTCTGTAGCGGCCAAAAACATTCAGTACTTC
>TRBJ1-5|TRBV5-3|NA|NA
CARRADSDWYMPQHF
TGTGCCAGAAGGGCTGATTCTGATTGGTACATGCCCCAGCATTTT
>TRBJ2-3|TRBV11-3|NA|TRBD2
CASGWTSGATDTQYF
TGTGCCAGCGGATGGACTAGCGGGGCGACAGATACGCAGTATTTT